This is a list of T cell receptor beta chains from one sample in a study of T cell changes during pregnancy in multiple sclerosis. Sequencing used immunoSEQ multiplex PCR; TCRdb keeps in-frame clones, though not all of them. Of tens of thousands of clones in the sample, about 94% are singletons; the top ten hold over 0.45%. The specimen was CD4+ T cells from peripheral blood mononuclear cells, collected in the first trimester of pregnancy. These receptors all stem from a female donor with multiple sclerosis, enrolled in a pregnancy study. Both conserved end residues are part of each CDR3.

v_gene	j_gene	CDR3aa
TRBV10-1	TRBJ1-2	CASSERTGKLSNYGYTF
TRBV5-4	TRBJ1-2	CASSYEGSREYGYTF
TRBV6-5	TRBJ1-1	CASSYHFRGRNTEAFF
TRBV30	TRBJ1-1	CAWKGVNTEAFF
TRBV19	TRBJ2-5	CASSIGTIWSVETQYF
TRBV6-5	TRBJ2-1	CASSFGTSGGRVQFF
TRBV5-1	TRBJ2-7	CASSTERGEQYF
TRBV7-2	TRBJ2-7	CASSPEWEMRGNSYEQYF
TRBV25-1	TRBJ2-1	CASSELGKGLNEQFF
TRBV7-8	TRBJ2-2	CASRIVQGSGGELFF
TRBV6-6	TRBJ1-1	CASQDRDHMNTEAFF
TRBV10-3	TRBJ1-1	CAISGNREHSMNTEAFF
TRBV5-4	TRBJ2-5	CASSLSAGGRGETQYF
TRBV18	TRBJ2-7	CASSPGGGGRDLGEQYF
TRBV11-2	TRBJ2-3	CASSVQLLAGSTDTQYF
TRBV5-1	TRBJ1-1	CASSLGQGLSLNTEAFF
TRBV6-1	TRBJ2-1	CASSEAVGGPYNEQFF
TRBV6-1	TRBJ1-5	CASRITGANNQPQHF
TRBV9	TRBJ2-3	CASSVERGSTDTQYF
TRBV30	TRBJ2-4	CAWTLRGWGSIQYF
TRBV7-3	TRBJ2-1	CASSLTRGGVSYNEQFF
TRBV7-2	TRBJ2-2	CASRPASGGSYTGELFF
TRBV15	TRBJ2-7	CATSIRIGGHEQYF
TRBV11-3	TRBJ2-1	CASRSSHSAGGPGGVDEQFF
TRBV29-1	TRBJ2-5	CSAETGDETQYF
TRBV2	TRBJ1-5	CASSEVRIGGAGNQPQHF
TRBV11-3	TRBJ2-6	CASSSSGTGAGANVLTF
TRBV6-1	TRBJ1-2	CASSQTTGLYGYTF
TRBV2	TRBJ1-4	CASSGGGQGKKLFF
TRBV6-5	TRBJ2-7	CASRKVAGGSYEQYF
TRBV5-6	TRBJ1-2	CASSLDRRSYGYTF
TRBV9	TRBJ1-4	CASSAVQGAGEKLFF
TRBV6-5	TRBJ1-1	CASSPTGDRTEAFF
TRBV10-1	TRBJ2-1	CASSESIIRNGQFF
TRBV13	TRBJ1-2	CASSLSQSGTSNYGYTF
TRBV5-6	TRBJ2-1	CASSSRVVRGNEQFF
TRBV7-9	TRBJ2-3	CASSLRLAGSTDTQYF
TRBV27	TRBJ2-7	CASSLSASGGISYEQYF
TRBV18	TRBJ1-2	CASSPGTGGLGYTF
TRBV5-6	TRBJ1-2	CASSSPNIDRDYGYTF
TRBV6-1	TRBJ1-6	CASREGQGNSPLHF
TRBV25-1	TRBJ1-3	CASSANQGGPGNTIYF
TRBV7-3	TRBJ1-1	CASSRTGKNTEAFF
TRBV6-6	TRBJ1-2	CASSYIGDRYGYTF
TRBV9	TRBJ1-3	CASSVGPAGNTIYF
TRBV15	TRBJ1-2	CATSRDRGAAYGYTF
TRBV6-1	TRBJ2-7	CASSEAPIYEQYF
TRBV6-5	TRBJ1-3	CASRQWSSGNTIYF
TRBV5-8	TRBJ1-5	CASSPGTAADSNQPQHF
TRBV9	TRBJ2-1	CASSVVIAPANEQFF
TRBV5-1	TRBJ1-1	CASSTEVRANTEAFF
TRBV30	TRBJ2-7	CAWSGGSDEQYF
TRBV7-3	TRBJ1-6	CASSFSGGPPLHF
TRBV4-1	TRBJ2-1	CASSQERGGAYNEQFF
TRBV7-9	TRBJ2-7	CASSRSGGLGNEQYF